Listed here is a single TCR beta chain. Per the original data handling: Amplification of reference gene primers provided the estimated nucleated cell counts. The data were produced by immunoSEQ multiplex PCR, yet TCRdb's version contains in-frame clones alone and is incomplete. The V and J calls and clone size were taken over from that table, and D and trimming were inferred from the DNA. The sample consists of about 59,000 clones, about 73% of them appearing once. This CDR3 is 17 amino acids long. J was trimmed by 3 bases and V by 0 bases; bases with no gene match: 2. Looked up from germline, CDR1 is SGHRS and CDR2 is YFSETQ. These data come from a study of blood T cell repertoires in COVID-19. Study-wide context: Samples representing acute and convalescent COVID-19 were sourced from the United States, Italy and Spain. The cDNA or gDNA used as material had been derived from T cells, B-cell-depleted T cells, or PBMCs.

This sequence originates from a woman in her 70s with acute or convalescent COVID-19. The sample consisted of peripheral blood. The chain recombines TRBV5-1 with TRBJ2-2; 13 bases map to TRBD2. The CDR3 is CASSLGTSGGHTGELFF. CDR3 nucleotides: TGCGCCAGCAGCTTGGGGACTAGCGGGGGCCACACCGGGGAGCTGTTTTTT.